A selection of T cell receptor beta chains follows, all from one sample in a study of radiotherapy plus CTLA-4 blockade in lung cancer. TCRdb keeps only in-frame clones here, not all; method: immunoSEQ multiplex PCR. The sample consists of some 78,000 clones, around 87% of them appearing once. The sequences come from peripheral blood, collected from a patient treated with radiotherapy plus ipilimumab. These receptors were obtained from a human donor with non-small cell lung cancer who had a partial response to radiotherapy plus ipilimumab. The CDR3 runs from the conserved cysteine through the conserved F or W. The D gene is left open where the match is weak. Some rows have no size entry. The others give once, few or many, or a class for an expanded clone.

clone size	D gene	J gene	V gene	CDR3 DNA	CDR3 protein
-	TRBD1	TRBJ1-6	TRBV18	TGTGCCAGCTCACCAGGACAGGAATATAATTCACCCCTCCACTTT	CASSPGQEYNSPLHF
-	TRBD1	TRBJ1-5	TRBV10-3	TGTGCCATCAGGGACAGGGAGGGGAATCAGCCCCAGCATTTT	CAIRDREGNQPQHF
-	TRBD2	TRBJ2-5	TRBV19	TGTGCCAGTAGTCCCGGGACTAGCGGGAGCTGGGAGACCCAGTACTTC	CASSPGTSGSWETQYF
few	TRBD2	TRBJ2-3	TRBV6-5	TGTGCCAGCAGACTTAGCGGGTTTAGCACAGATACGCAGTATTTT	CASRLSGFSTDTQYF
-	-	TRBJ2-7	TRBV21-1	TGTGCCAGCAGCAAAGCGATGCCAGGGTATGGGTACGAGCAGTACTTC	CASSKAMPGYGYEQYF
-	-	TRBJ2-2	TRBV11-2	TGTGCCAGCAGCTTAGTCAGAGGAACTGGGGAGCTGTTTTTT	CASSLVRGTGELFF
-	-	TRBJ2-7	TRBV25-1	TGTGCCAGCAGTGATTCTGGCAGGGGCTACGAGCAGTACTTC	CASSDSGRGYEQYF
-	TRBD1	TRBJ2-6	TRBV11-1	TGTGCCAGCATGGACAGGGGCTCTGGGGCCAACGTCCTGACTTTC	CASMDRGSGANVLTF
few	TRBD1	TRBJ1-5	TRBV28	TGTGCCACCTGGACAGGGCCCAATCAGCCCCAGCATTTT	CATWTGPNQPQHF
-	-	TRBJ1-2	TRBV6-1	TGTGCCAGCAGTGAACGGCAGGGAAGTATACCCTATGGCTACACCTTC	CASSERQGSIPYGYTF
few	-	TRBJ1-2	TRBV18	TGTGCCAGCTCAGCTAAAGATGGCTACACCTTC	CASSAKDGYTF
few	TRBD1	TRBJ2-1	TRBV7-8	TGTGCCAGCAGCTCGGACAGGTACAATGAGCAGTTCTTC	CASSSDRYNEQFF
few	TRBD1	TRBJ1-6	TRBV4-1	TGCGCCAGCAGCCAAGAGGGGTGGCTCCAGGGGGATTCACCCCTCCACTTT	CASSQEGWLQGDSPLHF
-	-	TRBJ2-3	TRBV9	TGTGCCAGCAGTACGAGCGGGAGCACAGATACGCAGTATTTT	CASSTSGSTDTQYF
-	TRBD1	TRBJ1-1	TRBV7-2	TGTGCCAGCAGCTTAACGTACAGGGGAGCTTTCTTT	CASSLTYRGAFF
-	-	TRBJ1-1	TRBV11-2	TGTGCCAGCAGCTTCTCCCTCGGGGCTTTCTTT	CASSFSLGAFF
-	TRBD1	TRBJ1-2	TRBV11-2	TGTGCCAGCAGCGACACAGGGGTCTATGGCTACACCTTC	CASSDTGVYGYTF
-	-	TRBJ1-2	TRBV7-2	TGTGCCAGCAGCTCCCGAGACTCACAGCCGGGAAACCCTGGCTACACCTTC	CASSSRDSQPGNPGYTF
-	-	TRBJ2-2	TRBV7-9	TGTGCCAGCAGCTTACTAAACACCGGGGAGCTGTTTTTT	CASSLLNTGELFF
once	-	TRBJ1-3	TRBV4-3	TGCGCCAGCAGCCAAGAACCGCGAGGAGGAAACACCATATATTTT	CASSQEPRGGNTIYF
-	-	TRBJ1-4	TRBV28	TGTGCCAGCAGCCAACAAGGGGGGGGTAATGAAAAACTGTTTTTT	CASSQQGGGNEKLFF
-	-	TRBJ2-1	TRBV28	TGTGCCAGCAGTTCCGGCCCGGGACTGGCGGACGTTGAGCAGTTCTTC	CASSSGPGLADVEQFF
once	-	TRBJ2-1	TRBV27	TGTGCCAGCAGTTTATGGGACTGGGCGAGCGAGCAGTTCTTC	CASSLWDWASEQFF
-	TRBD1	TRBJ2-7	TRBV28	TGTGCCAGCAGTTCACAGGGACAGGGTTTCACCGAGCAGTACTTC	CASSSQGQGFTEQYF
-	TRBD1	TRBJ1-5	TRBV25-1	TGTGCCAGCAGTGACGGGACAGACTTAAGCAATCAGCCCCAGCATTTT	CASSDGTDLSNQPQHF
-	-	TRBJ1-2	TRBV4-1	TGCGCCAGCAGCCCATCTACCTCCCCTAACTATGGCTACACCTTC	CASSPSTSPNYGYTF
-	TRBD1	TRBJ1-3	TRBV5-1	TGCGCCAGCAGCCCGCGGACAGGGGGTGGAAACACCATATATTTT	CASSPRTGGGNTIYF
-	-	TRBJ1-6	TRBV27	TGTGCCAGCAGTCGAACAGGCGCCTTGATGTCTTCACCCCTCCACTTT	CASSRTGALMSSPLHF
-	TRBD2	TRBJ2-1	TRBV7-2	TGTGCCAGCAGCTTAGGACTAGCGGGATCATACAATGAGCAGTTCTTC	CASSLGLAGSYNEQFF
-	TRBD1	TRBJ2-2	TRBV28	TGTGCCAGCAGCCACACAGGGGGCTTAGGGGAGCTGTTTTTT	CASSHTGGLGELFF
-	-	TRBJ2-7	TRBV6-1	TGTGCCAGCAGTGAAGGTGGAGAGAGCTCCTACGAGCAGTACTTC	CASSEGGESSYEQYF
-	TRBD1	TRBJ2-7	TRBV5-6	TGTGCCAGCAGCTCCGACAGGGTTGCGTACGAGCAGTACTTC	CASSSDRVAYEQYF
-	TRBD1	TRBJ1-1	TRBV27	TGTGCCAGCAGCTGGACAGGTCGTGGCACTGAAGCTTTCTTT	CASSWTGRGTEAFF
few	-	TRBJ1-4	TRBV5-1	TGCGCCAGCAGCCCGGGCGGGCAAGGTGAAAAACTGTTTTTT	CASSPGGQGEKLFF
-	-	TRBJ1-1	TRBV15	TGTGCCACCAGCAGAGACCCCCGTACGGGCACTGAAGCTTTCTTT	CATSRDPRTGTEAFF
-	TRBD2	TRBJ2-1	TRBV11-2	TGTGCCAGCAGCCCCGGACTAGATGGGTACAATGAGCAGTTCTTC	CASSPGLDGYNEQFF
-	TRBD1	TRBJ1-2	TRBV5-1	TGCGCCAGCAGCACCGGGACAGGCAAATTAGCTAACTATGGCTACACCTTC	CASSTGTGKLANYGYTF
-	-	TRBJ1-2	TRBV5-6	TGTGCCAGCAGCCTCAGCGCTGGAGACTATGGCTACACCTTC	CASSLSAGDYGYTF
-	TRBD1	TRBJ2-1	TRBV5-4	TGTGCCAGCACCCATGGGACAGGGGAATCCTACAATGAGCAGTTCTTC	CASTHGTGESYNEQFF
-	-	TRBJ1-2	TRBV28	TGTGCCAGCAGTTTATTTGCGGTCTATGGCTACACCTTC	CASSLFAVYGYTF
-	TRBD1	TRBJ1-3	TRBV7-9	TGTGCCAGCAGCTTTCTCAGGGGGTCTGGAAACACCATATATTTT	CASSFLRGSGNTIYF
-	-	TRBJ1-1	TRBV5-4	TGTGCCAGCAGGCTGGGAGGGGCGACGAACACTGAAGCTTTCTTT	CASRLGGATNTEAFF
-	TRBD1	TRBJ1-5	TRBV5-6	TGTGCCAGCAGCACCGGACAGGGGTGGAATCAGCCCCAGCATTTT	CASSTGQGWNQPQHF
-	-	TRBJ2-3	TRBV12-5	TGTGCTAGTGGTTTGGTACTTCGTGGGAGGCCAGATACGCAGTATTTT	CASGLVLRGRPDTQYF
-	-	TRBJ1-1	TRBV5-1	TGCGCCAGCAGCTTGGGGGCAGGCTTGAACACTGAAGCTTTCTTT	CASSLGAGLNTEAFF
-	-	TRBJ1-5	TRBV2	TGTGCCAGCACTCTGACAGGAAATCAGCCCCAGCATTTT	CASTLTGNQPQHF
-	-	TRBJ1-1	TRBV6-1	TGTGCCAGCAGTCTCAGGGTCAACACTGAAGCTTTCTTT	CASSLRVNTEAFF
-	-	TRBJ1-1	TRBV28	TGTGCCAGCAGTTTAAGTAGGGGGACATGGGCTGAAGCTTTCTTT	CASSLSRGTWAEAFF
-	-	TRBJ2-1	TRBV10-3	TGTGCCATCAGGGCTAGCGACCAGACCGGCTCCTACAATGAGCAGTTCTTC	CAIRASDQTGSYNEQFF
-	-	TRBJ1-5	TRBV15	TGTGCCACCAGCAGGGAAAGCGGGCCCCAGCATTTT	CATSRESGPQHF
-	TRBD1	TRBJ1-5	TRBV6-1	TGTGCCAGCAGAGTGACAGGGGGCAATCAGCCCCAGCATTTT	CASRVTGGNQPQHF